This TCR beta chain was profiled in a study of T cells in Graves' hyperthyroidism and ophthalmopathy. RNA transcripts gave rise to amplified TCR beta CDR3 regions. The study used the HTBI primer set for a first-round RT-PCR of the TCR CDR3. MiXCR, run by TCRdb on the multiplex PCR reads, gives a single entry per CDR3 protein. This sample has 500,000 to 800,000 distinct CDR3 sequences, with 13% to 15% found just once. There are many counts of this clonotype. The V and J ends lost 3 bases and 4 bases respectively, with 16 bases between them. Per germline, CDR1 MNHEY and CDR2 SMNVEV (reference sequence). The CDR3 runs 16 residues. 8.5 to 10 ml of fresh peripheral blood supplied the PBMCs.

This chain connects TRBV27 to TRBJ2-1, with D perhaps TRBD2 (6 bases). The receptor's source is a woman aged 45-60 years with Graves' ophthalmopathy. Sequencing was carried out using blood. CDR3 protein: CASSFSTGTFYNEQFF. The CDR3 DNA reads TGTGCCAGCAGTTTTTCCACCGGGACTTTTTACAATGAGCAGTTCTTC.